The clone carrying this TCR beta chain was recorded only once. Its antigen is undetermined. This record comes from a study of blood T cells in healthy people across ages. Germline CDR1 is SGHRS and CDR2 is YFSETQ. The CDR3 extends over 15 amino acids. V lost 4 bases, J lost 7 bases, and 10 bases stayed unmatched. The use of a sample-barcoded 5' primer and a J-beta primer mix characterized a second PCR of about 7 to 12 cycles. TCRdb fed the 5' RACE reads into MiXCR, producing one record per CDR3 protein. The table includes approximately 600,000 distinct CDR3 sequences, under 70% detected once. Findings and caveats of the study: Fewer expanded clones and more diversity marked long-lived versus aged donors. TCR beta diversity, measured per million T cells, fell in a roughly linear way with age.

Total RNA, at least 5.5 micrograms per sample, was extracted from PBMCs. This sequence originates from a man aged 60 to 75 in good health. The V call is TRBV5-1, the J call TRBJ1-2; 10 bases line up with TRBD1. The sample taken for sequencing was blood. CDR3 sequence (DNA): TGCGCCAGCAGCGCAGGGACAGGGGATATAGGTGGCTACACCTTC. Its translation is CASSAGTGDIGGYTF.